Sequencing of this T cell receptor beta chain was carried out in a study of shared clonotypes between healthy human individuals. TCRdb keeps only in-frame clones here, not all; method: immunoSEQ multiplex PCR. The sample includes hundreds of thousands of clones, roughly three quarters of them seen just once. With regard to this clone: Its specificity is not known.

The CDR3 covers 14 residues. Germline V CDR1 and CDR2: MDHEN, SYDVKM. V gave up 6 bases and J gave up 7 bases, with 16 bases separating them. Study-wide results and limits: An anticipated effect of sequencing depth on clonotype sharing among donors was recognized. Genetic and exposure-history diversity was limited by the few donors. The sampled material consisted only of blood, and tissue repertoires are likely to differ.

The V call is TRBV28, the J call TRBJ1-3; tentative D call: TRBD1 (5 bases). The sequenced sample was PBMCs. The source is a woman aged 40 to 50 in good health. Some clones in this sample may be carry-over from other donors' samples. CDR3 sequence reads: CASSPVGGLNTIYF. As DNA, the CDR3 is TGTGCCAGCAGCCCAGTGGGGGGATTGAACACCATATATTTT.